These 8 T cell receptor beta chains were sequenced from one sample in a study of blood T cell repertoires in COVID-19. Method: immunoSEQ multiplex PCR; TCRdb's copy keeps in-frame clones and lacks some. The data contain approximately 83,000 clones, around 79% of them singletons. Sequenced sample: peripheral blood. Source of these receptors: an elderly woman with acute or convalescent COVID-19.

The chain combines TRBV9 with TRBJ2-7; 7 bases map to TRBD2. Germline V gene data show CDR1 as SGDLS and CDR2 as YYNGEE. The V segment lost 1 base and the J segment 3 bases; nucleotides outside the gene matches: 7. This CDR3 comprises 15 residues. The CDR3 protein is CASSVSAGPLYEQYF. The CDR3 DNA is TGTGCCAGCAGCGTATCAGCGGGACCCCTCTACGAGCAGTACTTC.

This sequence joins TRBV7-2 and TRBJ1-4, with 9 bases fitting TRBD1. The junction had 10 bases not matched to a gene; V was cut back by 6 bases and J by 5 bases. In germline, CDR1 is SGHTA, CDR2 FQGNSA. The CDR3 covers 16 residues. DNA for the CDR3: TGTGCCAGCAGACCTATCTCCGGGACAGGGAATGAAAAACTGTTTTTT. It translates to CASRPISGTGNEKLFF.

CDR3 sequence: CASSLGGRSSYNEQFF. CDR3 nucleotides: TGTGCCAGCAGCTTGGGGGGGCGGAGCTCCTACAATGAGCAGTTCTTC. The V and J genes are TRBV5-4 and TRBJ2-1; a possible D gene is TRBD1 (6 bases). Germline loops: CDR1 SGHNT, CDR2 YYREEE (reference sequence). This CDR3 spans 16 amino acids. Trimming removed 0 bases at V and 0 bases at J, with 10 bases between.

CDR3 in DNA: TGTGCCAGCAGCCAAGACTTAGCGGGGGGGCACGAGACCCAGTACTTC. This sequence encodes CASSQDLAGGHETQYF. V gene TRBV3-1 (or the pseudogene TRBV3-2) combines with J gene TRBJ2-5, with 11 nucleotides matching TRBD2. Germline values: CDR1 LGHDT, CDR2 YNNKEL (reference sequence). This CDR3 comprises 16 residues. Trimming took 0 bases from V and 5 from J; bases not matched to a gene: 5.

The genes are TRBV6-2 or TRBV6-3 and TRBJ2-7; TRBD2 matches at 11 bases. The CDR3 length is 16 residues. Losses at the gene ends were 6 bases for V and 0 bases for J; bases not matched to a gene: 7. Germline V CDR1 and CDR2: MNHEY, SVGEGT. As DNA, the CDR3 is TGTGCCAGCAGCCTTTCCGGGACTAGCGGCTCCTACGAGCAGTACTTC. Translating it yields CASSLSGTSGSYEQYF.

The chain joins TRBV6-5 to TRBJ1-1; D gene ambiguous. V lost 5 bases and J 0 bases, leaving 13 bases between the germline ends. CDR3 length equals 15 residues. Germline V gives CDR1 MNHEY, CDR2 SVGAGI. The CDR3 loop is CASSPFGGVNTEAFF. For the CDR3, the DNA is TGTGCCAGCAGTCCCTTCGGAGGCGTGAACACTGAAGCTTTCTTT.

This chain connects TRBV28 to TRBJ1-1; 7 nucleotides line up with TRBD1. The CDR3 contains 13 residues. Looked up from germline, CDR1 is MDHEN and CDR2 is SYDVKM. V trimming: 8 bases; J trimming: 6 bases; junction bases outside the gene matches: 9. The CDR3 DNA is TGTGCCAGCGGCCTCCCAGGGGGGTCTGAAGCTTTCTTT. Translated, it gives CASGLPGGSEAFF.

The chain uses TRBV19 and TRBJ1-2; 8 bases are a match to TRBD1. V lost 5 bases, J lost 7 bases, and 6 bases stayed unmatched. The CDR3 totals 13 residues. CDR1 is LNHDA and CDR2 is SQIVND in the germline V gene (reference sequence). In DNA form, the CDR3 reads TGTGCCAGTAGTTCGGACAGGGTCTCTGGCTACACCTTC. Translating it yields CASSSDRVSGYTF. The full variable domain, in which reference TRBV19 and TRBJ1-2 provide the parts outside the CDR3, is DGGITQSPKYLFRKEGQNVTLSCEQNLNHDAMYWYRQDPGQGLRLIYYSQIVNDFQKGDIAEGYSVSREKKESFPLTVTSAQKNPTAFYLCASSSDRVSGYTFGSGTRLTVV.